This passage covers 22 T cell receptor beta chains from one sample sequenced in a study of T cell responses to AZD1222 COVID-19 vaccine. Libraries were prepared by immunoSEQ multiplex PCR; TCRdb keeps only in-frame clonotypes and omits some of them. The sample has about 140,000 clones; around 88% are singletons. The material sequenced was peripheral blood, taken on day 0 of AZD1222 vaccination. These receptors were collected from an adult in good health.

The rearrangement uses TRBV5-1 and TRBJ1-3; D is unclear. The CDR3 runs 13 residues. Between the trimmed V and J ends, which lost 0 bases and 8 bases, there was a span of 9 bases. CDR1 and CDR2 from the germline V gene are SGHRS and YFSETQ. The CDR3 here is CASSLDLADTIYF. In DNA form, the CDR3 reads TGCGCCAGCAGCTTGGATCTGGCGGACACCATATATTTT.

The V gene is TRBV7-9, the J gene TRBJ1-2, with unresolved D. This CDR3 has 14 residues. Trimming left V 0 bases short and J 5 bases short, with 10 bases between. Looked up from germline, CDR1 is SEHNR and CDR2 is FQNEAQ (reference sequence). CDR3 nucleotide sequence: TGTGCCAGCAGCTTAGCGAGGGAAGATTATGGCTACACCTTC. As protein: CASSLAREDYGYTF.

The chain employs TRBV6-2 or TRBV6-3 and TRBJ2-5, with 16 bases lining up with TRBD2. This CDR3 contains 18 residues. The J segment lost 4 bases and the V segment lost 6 bases, leaving 11 bases of the junction unmatched. Germline CDR1 reads MNHEY; CDR2 reads SVGEGT. The CDR3 loop reads CASSNTGTSGRAGETQYF. CDR3 in DNA: TGTGCCAGCAGCAATACCGGGACTAGCGGGAGGGCGGGAGAGACCCAGTACTTC.

CDR3 DNA sequence: TGTGCCATCAATGCGGGGTCGGGCTACACCTTC. It yields the protein CAINAGSGYTF. The V gene is TRBV10-3, the J gene TRBJ1-2; no reliable D call. Trimming took 7 bases from V and 8 from J, leaving 11 bases between them. The germline gives CDR1 ENHRY, CDR2 SYGVKD. This CDR3 spans 11 amino acids.

V is TRBV11-2 and J is TRBJ1-4; 8 positions match TRBD1. Germline CDR1 reads SGHAT; CDR2 reads FQNNGV. There are 14 residues in the CDR3. Trimming cost V 6 bases and J 8 bases; bases outside gene matches: 8. In nucleotides, the CDR3 is TGTGCCAGCAGTTCCCGACAGGGGAGAGAAAAACTGTTTTTT. This encodes CASSSRQGREKLFF.

The chain combines TRBV10-3 with TRBJ2-3, with 11 bases aligning to TRBD2. V lost 3 bases, J lost 3 bases, and 8 bases stayed unmatched. CDR3 length: 17 residues. Germline CDR1 ENHRY, CDR2 SYGVKD. The CDR3: CAISDGLAGGSTDTQYF. As DNA, the CDR3 is TGTGCCATCAGTGACGGGCTAGCGGGAGGTTCGACAGATACGCAGTATTTT.

The rearrangement links TRBV7-6 to TRBJ2-2; 11 bases align to TRBD2. V lost 4 bases, J lost 4 bases, and 5 bases stayed unmatched. Germline V gives CDR1 SGHVS, CDR2 FNYEAQ. The CDR3 totals 16 residues. The CDR3 DNA reads as TGTGCCAGCAGCTCCATAGCGGGAGGGATCACCGGGGAGCTGTTTTTT. It is translated as CASSSIAGGITGELFF.

V and J are TRBV5-1 and TRBJ2-1; TRBD2 matches 7 bases. CDR1 SGHRS and CDR2 YFSETQ come from the germline V gene. The CDR3 is 14 residues long. The J segment lost 8 bases and the V segment lost 8 bases, leaving 13 bases of the junction unmatched. CDR3 coding DNA: TGCGCCAGTAACCAACCGGGACTAACGCATGAGCAGTTCTTC. It encodes CASNQPGLTHEQFF. Looking up the rest from reference TRBV5-1 and TRBJ2-1 gives the full variable domain: KAGVTQTPRYLIKTRGQQVTLSCSPISGHRSVSWYQQTPGQGLQFLFEYFSETQRNKGNFPGRFSGRQFSNSRSEMNVSTLELGDSALYLCASNQPGLTHEQFFGPGTRLTVL.

The rearrangement joins TRBV18 to TRBJ2-7, with 9 nucleotides matching TRBD1. The length of the CDR3 is 15 residues. Germline V CDR1 and CDR2: KGHSH, LQKENI. Trimming took 2 bases from V and 6 from J; bases not matched to a gene: 8. The CDR3 coding sequence is TGTGCCAGCTCACCAATATCCGGACAGGGGACCGAGCAGTACTTC. Residues: CASSPISGQGTEQYF.

This clone appeared a single time. J is TRBJ2-1 and V is TRBV29-1; the match to TRBD2 covers 11 bases. Per the germline V gene, CDR1 is SQVTM and CDR2 is ANQGSEA. This CDR3 has 14 amino acids. Trimming at V came to 7 bases and at J to 7 bases, leaving 9 bases not matched to a gene. The CDR3 sequence is CSERTSGSTNEQFF. In DNA form, the CDR3 reads TGCAGCGAGCGTACTAGCGGGAGTACGAATGAGCAGTTCTTC.

The chain combines TRBV20-1 with TRBJ2-1; no definite D call. The CDR3 sequence is 11 residues long. Per the germline V gene, CDR1 is DFQATT and CDR2 is SNEGSKA (reference sequence). V was clipped by 6 bases and J by 5 bases, with 8 bases between them. The CDR3 here is CSASHHNEQFF. The CDR3 nucleotides read TGCAGTGCGAGCCACCACAATGAGCAGTTCTTC.

The genes are TRBV20-1 and TRBJ2-3; D gene ambiguous. V dropped 3 bases and J dropped 4 bases, with 5 bases sitting between them. Germline assignment: CDR1 DFQATT and CDR2 SNEGSKA (reference sequence). This CDR3 is 11 amino acids long. Here the CDR3 reads CSASSPDTQYF. The DNA for the CDR3 is TGCAGTGCTAGCTCCCCAGATACGCAGTATTTT.

Only a few counts were recorded for this clone. The genes are TRBV30 and TRBJ1-5, with TRBD1 matching over 7 bases. The germline V gene has CDR1 GTSNPN and CDR2 SVGIG (reference sequence). This CDR3 is built from 13 residues. The V segment lost 2 bases and the J segment 9 bases; nucleotides outside the gene matches: 7. The CDR3 DNA sequence: TGTGCCTGGAGTACAGGGGCCTCACGGCCCCAGCATTTT. Its translation: CAWSTGASRPQHF.

The chain joins TRBV4-3 to TRBJ2-7; a weak D match, TRBD1 (6 bases). The CDR3 contains 14 residues. CDR1 and CDR2 from the germline V gene are LGHNA and YSLEER. Trimming took off 2 bases at V and 2 bases at J, with 10 bases between the two ends. The CDR3 region has the DNA TGCGCCAGCAGCCAATTTGGGGGCCCCTACGAGCAGTACTTC. Its translation is CASSQFGGPYEQYF.

This CDR3 reads CASKLSAGWDQPQHF. The CDR3 DNA reads TGTGCCAGTAAACTGTCAGCAGGGTGGGATCAGCCCCAGCATTTT. This chain links TRBV19 with TRBJ1-5, with D tentatively TRBD1 (5 bases). V was cut by 7 bases and J by 5 bases, with 18 bases left in between. The CDR3 extends over 15 amino acids. CDR1 and CDR2 from the germline V gene are LNHDA and SQIVND (reference sequence). Filled out from reference TRBV19 and TRBJ1-5, the complete variable domain reads DGGITQSPKYLFRKEGQNVTLSCEQNLNHDAMYWYRQDPGQGLRLIYYSQIVNDFQKGDIAEGYSVSREKKESFPLTVTSAQKNPTAFYLCASKLSAGWDQPQHFGDGTRLSIL.

This chain joins TRBV9 and TRBJ2-2, with 12 bases matching TRBD2. CDR1 is SGDLS, CDR2 YYNGEE, per germline. Losses at the gene ends were 2 bases for V and 4 bases for J; bases not matched to a gene: 3. CDR3 size: 16 residues. The CDR3, as DNA: TGTGCCAGCAGCGTTGGGACTAGCGGGCCCACCGGGGAGCTGTTTTTT. Translating it yields CASSVGTSGPTGELFF.

This clone was detected only once. The junction does not match germline at one end; this may be a read error. The rearrangement joins TRBV5-1 to TRBJ2-7, with 7 bases identical to TRBD2. This CDR3 contains 15 residues. Germline CDR1 and CDR2: SGHRS and YFSETQ. The CDR3 sequence: CAGSLANRLASLQYF. In nucleotides, the CDR3 is TGCGCCGGCAGCTTGGCCAATCGACTAGCTTCCCTCCAGTACTTC.

The CDR3 coding sequence is TGTGCCAGCAGTTATACTAGCGGGAGGGACTACGAGCAGTACTTC. Its protein product is CASSYTSGRDYEQYF. The genes are TRBV6-5 and TRBJ2-7; 13 nucleotides agree with TRBD2. In germline, CDR1 is MNHEY, CDR2 SVGAGI. The CDR3 covers 15 residues. Losses at the gene ends were 3 bases for V and 3 bases for J; bases not matched to a gene: 2.

This chain connects TRBV11-2 to TRBJ2-1, with TRBD1 matching over 7 bases. Germline CDR1 and CDR2: SGHAT and FQNNGV. This CDR3 is 15 amino acids long. The V segment lost 2 bases and the J segment 4 bases; nucleotides outside the gene matches: 5. CDR3 in amino acids: CASSLRDRVYNEQFF. The CDR3 DNA sequence: TGTGCCAGCAGCTTAAGAGACAGGGTATACAATGAGCAGTTCTTC.

The CDR3 region is CASSLGPNQETQYF. The CDR3 DNA sequence: TGCGCCAGCAGCTTGGGCCCAAACCAAGAGACCCAGTACTTC. The V gene is TRBV5-1, the J gene TRBJ2-5; D gene uncertain. Trimming removed 0 bases at V and 0 bases at J, with 6 bases between. CDR1 SGHRS and CDR2 YFSETQ come from the germline V gene. The CDR3 extends over 14 amino acids.

The chain recombines TRBV7-9 with TRBJ2-7, with no clear D. V was cut by 2 bases and J by 3 bases, with 8 bases left in between. The length of the CDR3 is 13 residues. Germline CDR1 is SEHNR and CDR2 is FQNEAQ (reference sequence). This CDR3 is CASSLRNHYEQYF. CDR3 DNA: TGTGCCAGCAGCTTACGGAACCACTACGAGCAGTACTTC.

The J gene is TRBJ1-1, the V gene TRBV11-1; 7 nucleotides align to TRBD1. Per the germline V gene, CDR1 is SGHAT and CDR2 is FQDESV (reference sequence). V dropped 5 bases and J dropped 4; count of bases not matched to a gene: 10. This CDR3 spans 15 amino acids. The CDR3 region is CASSPGWDRFTEAFF. CDR3 DNA: TGTGCCAGCAGCCCCGGATGGGACAGATTCACTGAAGCTTTCTTT.